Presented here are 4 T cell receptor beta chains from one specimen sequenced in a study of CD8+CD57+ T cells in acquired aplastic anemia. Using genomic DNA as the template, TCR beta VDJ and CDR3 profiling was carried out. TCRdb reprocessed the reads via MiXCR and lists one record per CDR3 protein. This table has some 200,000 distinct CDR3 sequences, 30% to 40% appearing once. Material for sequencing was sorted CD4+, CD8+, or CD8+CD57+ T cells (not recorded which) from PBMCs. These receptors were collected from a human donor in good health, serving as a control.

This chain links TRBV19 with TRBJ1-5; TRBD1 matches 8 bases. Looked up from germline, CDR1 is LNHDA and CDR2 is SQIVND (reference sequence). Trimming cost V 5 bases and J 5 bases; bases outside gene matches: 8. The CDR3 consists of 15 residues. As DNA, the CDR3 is TGTGCCAGTAGTGGAATTGAACAGGGGGATCAGCCCCAGCATTTT. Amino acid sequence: CASSGIEQGDQPQHF.

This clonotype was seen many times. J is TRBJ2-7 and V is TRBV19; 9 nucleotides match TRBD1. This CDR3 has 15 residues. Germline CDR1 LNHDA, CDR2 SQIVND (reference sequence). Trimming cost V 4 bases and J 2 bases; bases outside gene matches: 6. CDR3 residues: CASSTTGDRAYEQYF. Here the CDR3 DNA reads TGTGCCAGTAGTACAACAGGGGACAGGGCCTACGAGCAGTACTTC.

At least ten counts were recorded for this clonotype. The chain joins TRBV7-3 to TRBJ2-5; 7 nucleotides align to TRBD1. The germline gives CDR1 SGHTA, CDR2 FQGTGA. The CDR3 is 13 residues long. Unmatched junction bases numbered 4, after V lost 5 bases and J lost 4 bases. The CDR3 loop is CASSLNRGETQYF. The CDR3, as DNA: TGTGCCAGCAGCCTCAACAGGGGAGAGACCCAGTACTTC. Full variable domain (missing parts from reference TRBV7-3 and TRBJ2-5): GAGVSQTPSNKVTEKGKYVELRCDPISGHTALYWYRQSLGQGPEFLIYFQGTGAADDSGLPNDRFFAVRPEGSVSTLKIQRTERGDSAVYLCASSLNRGETQYFGPGTRLLVL.

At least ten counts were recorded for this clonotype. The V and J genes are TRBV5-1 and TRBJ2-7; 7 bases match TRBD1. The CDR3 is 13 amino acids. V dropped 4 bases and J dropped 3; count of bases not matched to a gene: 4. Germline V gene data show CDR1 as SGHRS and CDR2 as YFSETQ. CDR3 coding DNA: TGCGCCAGCAGCCGGGACAGACTCTACGAGCAGTACTTC. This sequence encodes CASSRDRLYEQYF. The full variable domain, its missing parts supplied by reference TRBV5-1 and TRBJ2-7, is KAGVTQTPRYLIKTRGQQVTLSCSPISGHRSVSWYQQTPGQGLQFLFEYFSETQRNKGNFPGRFSGRQFSNSRSEMNVSTLELGDSALYLCASSRDRLYEQYFGPGTRLTVT.